The T cell receptor beta chain described here comes from a study of cytomegalovirus exposure and HLA in healthy donors. In the study overall: Caucasian-associated ancestry cluster membership applied to about 80% of 300 to 450 genotyped donors. General study findings and limits: In presence/absence analyses, roughly uniform sequencing depth across donors was assumed. TCR beta V- and J-gene trimming was later associated with a missense DCLRE1C variant.

13 Jbeta primers and 60 Vbeta primers were used for the PCR. Original data processing: There were tens of millions of unique TCR beta chains by a later count, and about 12 million of them were shared. Here immunoSEQ multiplex PCR was the method, and the copy in TCRdb shows in-frame clones only, minus some. That table supplies the V and J calls and clone size; D and trimming were determined from the DNA. Of about 190,000 clones in the sample, approximately 88% were seen once. This clone was found a few times. Its antigen remains unidentified. This CDR3 spans 15 amino acids. Germline CDR1 is MNHEY and CDR2 is SVGAGI. The J segment lost 5 bases and the V segment lost 0 bases, leaving 6 bases of the junction unmatched.

The sequenced material came from PBMCs. This TCR came from a woman between 45 and 65 years old in good health and CMV-seropositive. J is TRBJ1-2 and V is TRBV6-5, with 7 bases matching TRBD1. The CDR3 reads CASSYSTGRLYGYTF. For the CDR3, the DNA is TGTGCCAGCAGTTACTCGACAGGGCGGCTATATGGCTACACCTTC.